The 20 T cell receptor beta chains presented below share a single source sample, sequenced in a study of control samples from healthy donors and cancer patients. Here immunoSEQ multiplex PCR was the method, and the copy in TCRdb shows in-frame clones only, minus some. The sample has under 90,000 clones; roughly 92% are singletons. Specimen: blood. These TCRs come from a woman aged 60-70 years in good health.

V gene TRBV10-3 combines with J gene TRBJ1-1, with D possibly TRBD1 on 6 matching bases. CDR1 and CDR2 (germline): ENHRY, SYGVKD. V lost 6 bases to trimming and J lost 2 bases, with 10 bases between them. This CDR3 is 13 amino acids long. CDR3 nucleotides: TGTGCCATCAGCGAGGGGGAAAACACTGAAGCTTTCTTT. It is translated as CAISEGENTEAFF.

The chain carries TRBV9 and TRBJ2-1; no reliable D call. The CDR3 contains 14 residues. The germline V gene encodes CDR1 SGDLS and CDR2 YYNGEE. V shed 0 bases and J shed 4 bases, with 8 bases lying between them. CDR3 sequence (DNA): TGTGCCAGCAGCGTAGTATGGGGATACAATGAGCAGTTCTTC. Translating gives CASSVVWGYNEQFF.

The rearrangement joins TRBV30 to TRBJ1-2, with a weak D call TRBD1 (6 bases). This CDR3 is 13 amino acids long. Germline lookup yields CDR1 GTSNPN and CDR2 SVGIG (reference sequence). V lost 4 bases to trimming and J lost 4 bases, with 13 bases between them. The DNA of the CDR3 is TGTGCCTGGAAAGGGGGGCGCCTCTATGGCTACACCTTC. Residues: CAWKGGRLYGYTF.

This chain uses TRBV18 with TRBJ1-2; no reliable D call. The length of the CDR3 is 16 residues. Between the trimmed V and J ends, which lost 2 bases and 0 bases, there was a span of 13 bases. Germline V gives CDR1 KGHSH, CDR2 LQKENI. The CDR3 sequence: CASSPEGGFSNYGYTF. CDR3 nucleotide sequence: TGTGCCAGCTCACCAGAGGGCGGCTTCTCTAACTATGGCTACACCTTC.

The J gene is TRBJ1-3, the V gene TRBV9; D gene unclear. Trimming removed 6 bases from V and 4 bases from J, with 17 bases in between. The CDR3 loop spans 15 amino acids. The germline V gene has CDR1 SGDLS and CDR2 YYNGEE. DNA for the CDR3: TGTGCCAGCACCGACGACGTAGCGAGGGGAAACACCATATATTTT. It is translated as CASTDDVARGNTIYF. Together with reference TRBV9 and TRBJ1-3, the CDR3 gives the full variable domain: DSGVTQTPKHLITATGQRVTLRCSPRSGDLSVYWYQQSLDQGLQFLIQYYNGEERAKGNILERFSAQQFPDLHSELNLSSLELGDSALYFCASTDDVARGNTIYFGEGSWLTVV.

This clone occurred once. J is TRBJ1-1 and V is TRBV5-1; 8 positions agree with TRBD1. The V gene's germline CDR1 is SGHRS and CDR2 YFSETQ. V trimming: 4 bases; J trimming: 1 base; junction bases outside the gene matches: 3. This CDR3 has 14 residues. The DNA of the CDR3 is TGCGCCAGCAGCAGGGACAGGTGGAACACTGAAGCTTTCTTT. Translation gives CASSRDRWNTEAFF.

This clone was counted a few times. V is TRBV4-1 and J is TRBJ2-7; TRBD1 or TRBD2 may be the D gene (5 bases each). The V gene lost 0 bases and the J gene lost 4 bases, with 16 bases spanning the gap. The CDR3 has 16 residues. The germline V gene has CDR1 MGHRA and CDR2 YSYEKL. The DNA for the CDR3 is TGCGCCAGCAGCCAAGATGCTACGGGGCGCGGGTACGAGCAGTACTTC. Protein: CASSQDATGRGYEQYF.

J is TRBJ2-7 and V is TRBV6-6, with unresolved D. Trimming pared 5 bases from V and 6 bases from J, leaving 14 bases between. Per the germline V gene, CDR1 is MNHNY and CDR2 is SVGAGI (reference sequence). The CDR3 covers 13 residues. The DNA of the CDR3 is TGTGCCAGCAGTCCACGCCGGGTTGGCGAGCAGTACTTC. Its translation is CASSPRRVGEQYF.

The chain combines TRBV27 with TRBJ1-1; no clear D gene. Germline V gene sequence: CDR1 MNHEY, CDR2 SMNVEV (reference sequence). V lost 6 bases and J 1 base, leaving 9 bases between the germline ends. This CDR3 is 13 amino acids long. The CDR3 nucleotides are TGTGCCAGCAGCCCTAATAAGAACACTGAAGCTTTCTTT. Protein product: CASSPNKNTEAFF.

The chain has TRBV18 and TRBJ1-6; 7 nucleotides line up with TRBD1. Germline CDR1 is KGHSH and CDR2 is LQKENI. The CDR3 sequence is 16 residues long. V trimming: 4 bases; J trimming: 9 bases; junction bases outside the gene matches: 12. The CDR3 is CASSQTTDRESSPLHF. CDR3 coding DNA: TGTGCCAGCTCACAAACCACCGACAGGGAGAGTTCACCCCTCCACTTT.

The chain employs TRBV6-6 and TRBJ2-3; unclear D gene. V was trimmed by 5 bases and J by 4 bases, leaving 10 bases between them. Germline values: CDR1 MNHNY, CDR2 SVGAGI (reference sequence). CDR3 length equals 13 residues. Written as DNA, the CDR3 is TGTGCCAGCAGTGGCGGATGGTCAGATACGCAGTATTTT. Encoded protein: CASSGGWSDTQYF.

The rearrangement joins TRBV7-3 to TRBJ2-7, with a weak D call TRBD1 (6 bases). The CDR3 consists of 13 residues. Germline lookup yields CDR1 SGHTA and CDR2 FQGTGA. Trimming took 5 bases from V and 3 from J, leaving 11 bases between them. CDR3 protein: CASSPQQGYEQYF. As DNA, the CDR3 is TGTGCCAGCAGCCCCCAACAGGGCTACGAGCAGTACTTC.

The gene calls are TRBV14 and TRBJ2-7; TRBD2 aligns across 13 bases. The CDR3 length is 17 residues. Germline values: CDR1 SGHDN, CDR2 FVKESK. With V trimmed by 4 bases and J by 2 bases, 8 bases remained unmatched. In nucleotides, the CDR3 is TGTGCCAGCAGCCGCACTCTGGGACTAGCGGGAACCTACGAGCAGTACTTC. It is translated as CASSRTLGLAGTYEQYF.

The chain couples TRBV27 to TRBJ1-6; 10 positions match TRBD1. CDR3 length equals 17 residues. CDR1 is MNHEY, CDR2 SMNVEV, per germline (reference sequence). Losses at the gene ends were 4 bases for V and 7 bases for J; bases not matched to a gene: 10. CDR3 region: CASSSPDRGSWNSPLHF. As DNA, the CDR3 is TGTGCCAGCAGTTCCCCGGACAGGGGGAGTTGGAATTCACCCCTCCACTTT.

J is TRBJ2-2 and V is TRBV12-3 or TRBV12-4; D gene ambiguous. This CDR3 has 12 amino acids. Trimming cost V 4 bases and J 6 bases, with 6 bases left between them. The CDR3 reads CASSSDAGELFF. CDR3 nucleotide sequence: TGTGCCAGCAGTTCAGACGCCGGGGAGCTGTTTTTT.

The chain carries TRBV7-3 and TRBJ1-1, with D possibly TRBD1 on 5 matching bases. The germline CDR1 and CDR2 sequences are SGHTA and FQGTGA. With 5 bases removed from V and 6 bases from J, the gap between germline ends came to 13 bases. There are 13 residues in the CDR3. CDR3 in amino acids: CASSLAGDAEAFF. The CDR3 DNA follows: TGTGCCAGCAGCCTGGCGGGGGACGCTGAAGCTTTCTTT.

The rearrangement links TRBV29-1 to TRBJ2-7, with D maybe TRBD1 (5 bases). Germline V CDR1 and CDR2: SQVTM, ANQGSEA. With 0 bases removed from V and 3 bases from J, the gap between germline ends came to 6 bases. The CDR3 loop spans 12 amino acids. In DNA, the CDR3 is TGCAGCGTTGAAGATCAGGGCTACGAGCAGTACTTC. Protein product: CSVEDQGYEQYF.

This clone turned up a few times. The J gene is TRBJ1-1, the V gene TRBV6-2 or TRBV6-3; no reliable D call. The CDR3 length is 14 residues. Germline V gives CDR1 MNHEY, CDR2 SVGEGT. Trimming shortened V by 7 bases and J by 4 bases, and 16 bases separated the two germline ends. CDR3 nucleotides: TGTGCCAGCACCCCTAACTTGGTAAGCACTGAAGCTTTCTTT. This gives the protein CASTPNLVSTEAFF.

This clone was observed a single time. The rearrangement uses TRBV19 and TRBJ1-1; D is ambiguous. This CDR3 spans 13 amino acids. CDR1 is LNHDA, CDR2 SQIVND, per germline (reference sequence). The V end lost 3 bases, the J end lost 0 bases, and 5 bases lay between the germline ends. CDR3: CASSIQLNTEAFF. CDR3 coding DNA: TGTGCCAGTAGTATCCAGCTGAACACTGAAGCTTTCTTT.

The chain joins TRBV2 to TRBJ1-5, with a possible D match to TRBD1 (5 bases). This CDR3 has 15 amino acids. Trimming took off 3 bases at V and 2 bases at J, with 11 bases between the two ends. Germline V lookup: CDR1 SNHLY, CDR2 FYNNEI. The CDR3 coding sequence is TGTGCCAGCAGTGAGTTCCGGGGCGGCAATCAGCCCCAGCATTTT. Protein sequence: CASSEFRGGNQPQHF.